The 25 T cell receptor beta chains in this list originate from one sample, sequenced in a study of blood T cell repertoires in COVID-19. Produced via immunoSEQ multiplex PCR; TCRdb's table is partial and in-frame only. Of about 51,000 clones in the sample, roughly 90% are singletons; the top ten hold 3.1%. Material: peripheral blood. All receptors come from a man aged 45-65 years with acute or convalescent COVID-19.

The chain is built from TRBV25-1 and TRBJ1-1; no reliable D call. CDR1 is MGHDK, CDR2 SYGVNS, per germline. The CDR3 sequence is 13 residues long. V shed 8 bases and J shed 3 bases, with 13 bases lying between them. As DNA, the CDR3 is TGTGCCAGCCGAAGGGCGGGTGACACTGAAGCTTTCTTT. It is translated as CASRRAGDTEAFF.

The rearrangement links TRBV5-6 to TRBJ2-7; 10 nucleotides agree with TRBD1. The CDR3 is 14 amino acids. J was trimmed by 3 bases and V by 0 bases; bases with no gene match: 0. The germline gives CDR1 SGHDT, CDR2 YYEEEE. The CDR3 nucleotides read TGTGCCAGCAGCTTGGGGACAGGGGGCTACGAGCAGTACTTC. Protein sequence: CASSLGTGGYEQYF.

The rearrangement joins TRBV19 to TRBJ1-2; 8 bases map to TRBD1. V lost 7 bases, J lost 4 bases, and 8 bases stayed unmatched. Germline loops: CDR1 LNHDA, CDR2 SQIVND (reference sequence). The CDR3 runs to 14 residues. This chain's CDR3 is CASTRTGQAYGYTF. The CDR3, as DNA: TGTGCCAGTACCCGGACGGGACAGGCCTATGGCTACACCTTC. Full variable domain (rest looked up from reference TRBV19 and TRBJ1-2): DGGITQSPKYLFRKEGQNVTLSCEQNLNHDAMYWYRQDPGQGLRLIYYSQIVNDFQKGDIAEGYSVSREKKESFPLTVTSAQKNPTAFYLCASTRTGQAYGYTFGSGTRLTVV.

This clone was counted once. The chain uses TRBV18 and TRBJ1-1; 9 bases map to TRBD1. V shed 3 bases and J 0 bases; nucleotides not matched to a gene: 5. Germline V gene sequence: CDR1 KGHSH, CDR2 LQKENI. The CDR3 extends over 16 amino acids. DNA of the CDR3: TGTGCCAGCTCACCCGGGACAGGGATCATGAACACTGAAGCTTTCTTT. It codes for CASSPGTGIMNTEAFF.

This clone was counted once. This chain joins TRBV21-1 and TRBJ1-5; the tabulated D call, TRBD1, remains unverified against the DNA. TRBV21-1 is flagged as a pseudogene. The CDR3 is 15 amino acids. The CDR3 DNA reads TGTGCCAGCAGCGAATCACAGGGGGACGATCAGCCCCAGCATTTT. It translates to CASSESQGDDQPQHF.

V gene TRBV24-1 combines with J gene TRBJ2-7, with D hard to call. Trimming left V 3 bases short and J 0 bases short, with 17 bases between. Germline CDR1 is KGHDR and CDR2 is SFDVKD. The CDR3 runs 17 residues. The CDR3 region has the DNA TGTGCCACCAGTGATGATGGATTCAGACTCAGCTCCTACGAGCAGTACTTC. Amino acid sequence: CATSDDGFRLSSYEQYF.

The chain employs TRBV4-1 and TRBJ1-5, with a tentative D call TRBD1 (6 bases). Trimming shortened V by 1 base and J by 0 bases, and 10 bases separated the two germline ends. CDR3 size: 16 residues. From germline, CDR1 is MGHRA and CDR2 YSYEKL. DNA of the CDR3: TGCGCCAGCAGCCAAGCAGGGGAGTTTAGCAATCAGCCCCAGCATTTT. Translation gives CASSQAGEFSNQPQHF.

This chain connects TRBV10-1 to TRBJ1-2; no reliable D call. CDR3 size: 18 residues. V was clipped by 0 bases and J by 4 bases, with 21 bases between them. Germline CDR1 is WNHNN and CDR2 is SYGVQD (reference sequence). The CDR3 coding sequence is TGCGCCAGCAGTGAGTCGATGGAACGTTTGCAGGCTCTCTATGGCTACACCTTC. Protein sequence: CASSESMERLQALYGYTF.

The chain employs TRBV5-8 and TRBJ1-5; D might be TRBD1 (5 bases). V was shortened by 3 bases and J by 1 base, with 5 bases between the two germline ends. The CDR3 is 13 amino acids. Germline assignment: CDR1 SGHTS and CDR2 YDEGEE. DNA for the CDR3: TGTGCCAGCAGCTACAGGAGCAATCAGCCCCAGCATTTT. It specifies CASSYRSNQPQHF.

The chain couples TRBV6-5 to TRBJ1-4; the D gene is possibly TRBD1 (5 bases). CDR3 length: 15 amino acids. Germline CDR1 MNHEY, CDR2 SVGAGI. With 8 bases removed from V and 0 bases from J, the gap between germline ends came to 13 bases. The chain's CDR3 is CASGSGVTTNEKLFF. CDR3 bases: TGTGCCAGCGGATCGGGGGTTACAACTAATGAAAAACTGTTTTTT.

The rearrangement uses TRBV27 and TRBJ1-2; D is uncertain. The germline CDR1 and CDR2 sequences are MNHEY and SMNVEV (reference sequence). This CDR3 contains 15 residues. Between the trimmed V and J ends, which lost 4 bases and 5 bases, there was a span of 17 bases. The CDR3 DNA reads TGTGCCAGCAGTTCGACGGGTCCAGCGTATTATGGCTACACCTTC. Translating gives CASSSTGPAYYGYTF.

CDR3 coding DNA: TGCGCCAGCAGCCAAGCTCTCCAGTACAGCAACTCGAACACTGAAGCTTTCTTT. Amino acid sequence: CASSQALQYSNSNTEAFF. The chain links TRBV4-1 to TRBJ1-1; D is undetermined. Per the germline V gene, CDR1 is MGHRA and CDR2 is YSYEKL. The CDR3 is 18 amino acids. The germline V and J ends were trimmed by 1 base and 1 base, with 19 bases remaining between them.

This chain links TRBV3-1 (or the pseudogene TRBV3-2) with TRBJ1-2, with D possibly matching TRBD1 (6 bases). CDR1 LGHDT and CDR2 YNNKEL come from the germline V gene (reference sequence). V was pared by 4 bases and J by 0 bases, with 15 bases between. CDR3 length equals 16 residues. The CDR3 is CASSRAQTGANYGYTF. CDR3 nucleotides: TGTGCCAGCAGCCGCGCTCAGACAGGAGCTAACTATGGCTACACCTTC.

The chain carries TRBV11-2 and TRBJ2-2, with TRBD2 identical over 11 bases. The CDR3 has 17 amino acids. CDR1 and CDR2 from the germline V gene are SGHAT and FQNNGV. Losses at the gene ends were 5 bases for V and 2 bases for J; bases not matched to a gene: 7. CDR3 region: CASSTFLAGGNTGELFF. The CDR3 DNA reads as TGTGCCAGCAGCACCTTCCTAGCGGGGGGAAACACCGGGGAGCTGTTTTTT.

The chain employs TRBV12-5 and TRBJ1-2; D is possibly TRBD1 (5 bases). V was cut by 2 bases and J by 2 bases, with 6 bases left in between. The CDR3 runs 13 residues. Germline CDR1 is LGHNT and CDR2 is FRNRAP. The CDR3 DNA reads TGTGCTAGTGGTTTGAACAGGAACTATGGCTACACCTTC. Its protein is CASGLNRNYGYTF.

The gene calls are TRBV11-2 and TRBJ2-3, with 12 bases that match TRBD2. Germline lookup yields CDR1 SGHAT and CDR2 FQNNGV. V lost 7 bases, J lost 9 bases, and 14 bases stayed unmatched. The CDR3 runs 16 residues. CDR3 amino acids: CASNHLAGGLIGTQYF. The CDR3 DNA follows: TGTGCCAGCAACCATCTAGCGGGGGGGTTAATTGGCACGCAGTATTTT.

This clone has more than one count but fewer than ten. This rearrangement joins TRBV2 to TRBJ2-2; possibly TRBD1 for D (5 bases). V shed 7 bases and J shed 2 bases, with 11 bases lying between them. CDR1 is SNHLY, CDR2 FYNNEI, per germline. The CDR3 totals 14 residues. The CDR3 nucleotides read TGTGCCAGCATCCCCGACAGTAACACCGGGGAGCTGTTTTTT. This codes for CASIPDSNTGELFF.

Only a few counts were recorded for this clone. This chain links TRBV30 with TRBJ2-1; 9 nucleotides align to TRBD2. Germline-derived CDR1 and CDR2 are GTSNPN and SVGIG (reference sequence). V trimming: 1 base; J trimming: 9 bases; junction bases outside the gene matches: 10. The CDR3 totals 15 residues. CDR3 sequence reads: CAWSGLAGGQGEQFF. CDR3 nucleotide sequence: TGTGCCTGGAGTGGTCTGGCGGGGGGGCAAGGTGAGCAGTTCTTC.

Only one count was recorded for this clone. V is TRBV29-1 and J is TRBJ2-3; D is unresolved. The CDR3 loop spans 14 amino acids. The V and J ends lost 4 bases and 2 bases respectively, with 13 bases between them. Germline values: CDR1 SQVTM, CDR2 ANQGSEA. CDR3 nucleotides: TGCAGCGTTGCCCCTCAAGCCCTCACAGATACGCAGTATTTT. Protein sequence: CSVAPQALTDTQYF.

V is TRBV3-1 (or the pseudogene TRBV3-2) and J is TRBJ2-7; D might be TRBD1 (6 bases). This CDR3 is built from 14 residues. Trimming cost V 2 bases and J 3 bases, with 11 bases left between them. Germline V gene lookup returns CDR1 LGHDT and CDR2 YNNKEL (reference sequence). CDR3 loop: CASSQRRQDYEQYF. For the CDR3, the DNA is TGTGCCAGCAGCCAACGAAGACAGGACTACGAGCAGTACTTC.

This chain links TRBV10-2 with TRBJ2-1; TRBD2 matches 14 bases. Unmatched junction bases numbered 15, after V lost 3 bases and J lost 14 bases. Germline CDR1 is WSHSY and CDR2 is SAAADI. The CDR3 has 17 amino acids. This CDR3 reads CASSEAITRLAGGRKFF. Written as DNA, the CDR3 is TGCGCCAGCAGTGAAGCCATCACCCGACTAGCGGGGGGGCGAAAGTTCTTC.

This sequence joins TRBV11-2 and TRBJ1-1; D unresolved. V gave up 3 bases and J gave up 1 base, with 9 bases separating them. The CDR3 totals 14 residues. CDR1 and CDR2 from the germline V gene are SGHAT and FQNNGV. CDR3 coding DNA: TGTGCCAGCAGCTTCGAACAGAGGAACACTGAAGCTTTCTTT. This codes for CASSFEQRNTEAFF.

V and J are TRBV5-1 and TRBJ2-5; D is perhaps TRBD2 (5 bases). Germline V gene lookup returns CDR1 SGHRS and CDR2 YFSETQ. Trimming stripped 4 bases from V and 4 bases from J, with 11 bases between. This CDR3 has 13 amino acids. CDR3 region: CASSQRVGETQYF. The DNA of the CDR3 is TGCGCCAGCAGCCAGAGGGTCGGAGAGACCCAGTACTTC.

The chain uses TRBV30 and TRBJ1-1, with 8 bases aligning to TRBD1. Trimming removed 5 bases from V and 5 bases from J; junction bases left unmatched: 7. This CDR3 has 13 amino acids. Germline-derived CDR1 and CDR2 are GTSNPN and SVGIG (reference sequence). The CDR3 loop is CAWGRTGGTEAFF. The CDR3 DNA is TGTGCCTGGGGAAGAACAGGGGGAACTGAAGCTTTCTTT.

This clone was detected once. The chain is built from TRBV7-2 and TRBJ2-5; D perhaps matches TRBD2 (6 bases). V lost 5 bases, J lost 1 base, and 14 bases lay in between. The CDR3 spans 15 residues. CDR1 and CDR2 (germline): SGHTA, FQGNSA. This CDR3 is CASSPTGLIQETQYF. For the CDR3, the DNA is TGTGCCAGCAGCCCAACCGGACTAATCCAAGAGACCCAGTACTTC.